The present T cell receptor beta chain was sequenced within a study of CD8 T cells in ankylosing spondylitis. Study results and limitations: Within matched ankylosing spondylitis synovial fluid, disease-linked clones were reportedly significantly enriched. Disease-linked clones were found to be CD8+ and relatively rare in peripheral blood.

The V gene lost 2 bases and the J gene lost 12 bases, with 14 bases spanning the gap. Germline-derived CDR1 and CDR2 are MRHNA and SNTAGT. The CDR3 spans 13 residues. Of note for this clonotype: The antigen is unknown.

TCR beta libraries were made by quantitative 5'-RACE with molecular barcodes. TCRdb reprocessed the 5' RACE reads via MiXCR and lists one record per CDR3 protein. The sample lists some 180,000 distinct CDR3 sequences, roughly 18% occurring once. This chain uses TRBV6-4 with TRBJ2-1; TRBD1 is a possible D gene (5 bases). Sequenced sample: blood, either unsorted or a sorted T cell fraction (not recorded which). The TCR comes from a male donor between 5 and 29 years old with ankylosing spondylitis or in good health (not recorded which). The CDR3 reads CASSDGAAQGQFF. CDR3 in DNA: TGTGCCAGCAGTGACGGGGCTGCCCAGGGGCAGTTCTTC.